A single sample is the source of the 23 T cell receptor beta chains below, sequenced in a study of T cells in Graves' hyperthyroidism and ophthalmopathy. Amplification of TCR beta CDR3 regions used RNA as the template. The HTBI primer set drove a first-round RT-PCR of the TCR CDR3. TCRdb re-analysed the multiplex PCR reads in MiXCR, keeping a single row per CDR3 protein. The sample carries a few hundred thousand distinct CDR3 sequences, approximately 15% recorded once. The sample consisted of blood. Receptor source: a woman younger than 35 with Graves' hyperthyroidism that later progressed to Graves' ophthalmopathy.

This clonotype was seen many times. The rearrangement joins TRBV5-1 to TRBJ1-1; the D gene is possibly TRBD1 (6 bases). Germline CDR1 and CDR2: SGHRS and YFSETQ. This CDR3 spans 15 amino acids. Trimming cost V 4 bases and J 1 base, with 14 bases left between them. The CDR3 sequence is CASSPKTGPNTEAFF. Here the CDR3 DNA reads TGCGCCAGCAGCCCGAAGACAGGTCCGAACACTGAAGCTTTCTTT.

The V and J genes are TRBV7-2 and TRBJ1-2, with D possibly matching TRBD1 (6 bases). V was cut by 5 bases and J by 3 bases, with 16 bases left in between. Per the germline V gene, CDR1 is SGHTA and CDR2 is FQGNSA. The CDR3 loop spans 15 amino acids. The CDR3: CASSLPGQGYYGYTF. The CDR3 bases are TGTGCCAGCAGCCTACCCGGGCAGGGGTACTATGGCTACACCTTC.

There are many counts of this clonotype. Here the CDR3 reads CASSLFNQPQHF. In DNA, the CDR3 is TGTGCCAGCAGTCTCTTCAATCAGCCCCAGCATTTT. The chain is built from TRBV12-3 or TRBV12-4 and TRBJ1-5; no firm D call. CDR3 size: 12 residues. V was pared by 5 bases and J by 3 bases, with 5 bases between.

Ten or more counts support this clonotype. This rearrangement joins TRBV20-1 to TRBJ2-7; D is unresolved. The CDR3 runs 15 residues. Germline CDR1 is DFQATT and CDR2 is SNEGSKA (reference sequence). V lost 5 bases and J lost 6, with 23 bases in between. CDR3 loop: CSAPRLRNDRSEQYF. CDR3 sequence (DNA): TGCAGTGCTCCTCGTTTAAGGAACGATCGGAGCGAGCAGTACTTC.

Many counts were recorded for this clonotype. The chain has TRBV5-1 and TRBJ1-1; tentatively, D is TRBD1 (6 bases). Germline V lookup: CDR1 SGHRS, CDR2 YFSETQ. Trimming removed 4 bases from V and 1 base from J, with 11 bases in between. The CDR3 loop spans 14 amino acids. The CDR3 DNA sequence: TGCGCCAGCAGCGAATTACAGGGGAACACTGAAGCTTTCTTT. Encoded protein: CASSELQGNTEAFF.

This clonotype came up many times. The gene calls are TRBV28 and TRBJ1-2, with TRBD1 matching over 8 bases. This CDR3 is 14 amino acids long. The germline gives CDR1 MDHEN, CDR2 SYDVKM. J lost 2 bases, V lost 6 bases, and 5 bases had no gene match. The DNA for the CDR3 is TGTGCCAGCAGCCGGGGACAGGCGAACTATGGCTACACCTTC. Encoded protein: CASSRGQANYGYTF.

This clonotype appeared a few times. CDR3: CASSSDTYTEAFF. The CDR3 DNA reads as TGTGCCAGCAGCTCCGACACTTACACTGAAGCTTTCTTT. V and J are TRBV5-8 and TRBJ1-1; D gene ambiguous. The ends were cut back, 3 bases at V and 3 bases at J, with 9 bases in the middle. The V gene's germline CDR1 is SGHTS and CDR2 YDEGEE. There are 13 residues in the CDR3.

V is TRBV19 and J is TRBJ1-5, with D possibly being TRBD1 (6 bases). In germline, CDR1 is LNHDA, CDR2 SQIVND (reference sequence). This CDR3 is 17 amino acids long. Trimming shortened V by 2 bases and J by 0 bases, and 14 bases separated the two germline ends. The CDR3 nucleotides are TGTGCCAGTAGTATATGGACAGACCGGATTAGCAATCAGCCCCAGCATTTT. It codes for CASSIWTDRISNQPQHF.

This clonotype was recorded many times. The chain links TRBV13 to TRBJ2-7, with 8 bases fitting TRBD1. CDR1 PRHDT and CDR2 FYEKMQ come from the germline V gene (reference sequence). J was trimmed by 5 bases and V by 1 base; bases with no gene match: 7. CDR3 length: 15 residues. The CDR3 sequence: CASSLAGQGNNEQYF. The CDR3 coding sequence is TGTGCCAGCAGCTTAGCCGGACAGGGTAACAACGAGCAGTACTTC.

The table lists this clonotype with many counts. The genes are TRBV3-1 and TRBJ1-3, with D perhaps matching TRBD1 (6 bases). The CDR3 extends over 15 amino acids. V dropped 1 base and J dropped 2 bases, with 9 bases sitting between them. From germline, CDR1 is LGHDT and CDR2 YNNKEL (reference sequence). In nucleotides, the CDR3 is TGTGCCAGCAGCCAAGGGACAGCGCCTGGAAACACCATATATTTT. Its protein is CASSQGTAPGNTIYF.

This chain links TRBV5-4 with TRBJ2-1, with a tentative D call TRBD2 (7 bases). The CDR3 is made up of 15 amino acids. Between the trimmed V and J ends, which lost 4 bases and 4 bases, there was a span of 15 bases. Per the germline V gene, CDR1 is SGHNT and CDR2 is YYREEE (reference sequence). The CDR3 coding sequence is TGTGCCAGCAGCCCCGGGGGGCGGGAGTACAATGAGCAGTTCTTC. The encoded protein is CASSPGGREYNEQFF. The whole variable domain, remainder taken from reference TRBV5-4 and TRBJ2-1, is ETGVTQSPTHLIKTRGQQVTLRCSSQSGHNTVSWYQQALGQGPQFIFQYYREEENGRGNFPPRFSGLQFPNYSSELNVNALELDDSALYLCASSPGGREYNEQFFGPGTRLTVL.

This clonotype was seen ten or more times. This chain links TRBV2 with TRBJ1-5, with unresolved D. Germline CDR1 is SNHLY and CDR2 is FYNNEI. The CDR3 consists of 12 residues. Trimming left V 6 bases short and J 7 bases short, with 10 bases between. This chain's CDR3 is CASSQTGQPQHF. As DNA, the CDR3 is TGTGCCAGCAGCCAGACTGGGCAGCCCCAGCATTTT. The full variable domain, in which reference TRBV2 and TRBJ1-5 provide the parts outside the CDR3, is EPEVTQTPSHQVTQMGQEVILRCVPISNHLYFYWYRQILGQKVEFLVSFYNNEISEKSEIFDDQFSVERPDGSNFTLKIRSTKLEDSAMYFCASSQTGQPQHFGDGTRLSIL.

Concerning this clonotype: One base away lies a much larger clone, so this may be a sequencing read error. V and J are TRBV7-2 and TRBJ2-7, with 12 bases that match TRBD1. The CDR3 is 15 residues long. Germline CDR1 is SGHTA and CDR2 is FQGNSA. Trimming cost V 4 bases and J 6 bases; bases outside gene matches: 7. The CDR3 DNA is TGTGCCAGCAGCTCCCGAGGGACAGGGGGCTCCGAGCAGTACTTC. Translation: CASSSRGTGGSEQYF.

This clonotype was seen at least ten times. The chain has TRBV6-5 and TRBJ2-7, with D perhaps TRBD1 (5 bases). This CDR3 has 11 amino acids. Germline CDR1 MNHEY, CDR2 SVGAGI. Trimming took off 2 bases at V and 9 bases at J, with 8 bases between the two ends. CDR3: CASSYGQGQYF. In DNA form, the CDR3 reads TGTGCCAGCAGTTACGGGCAGGGGCAGTACTTC.

Turning to this clonotype: A read error may explain this, as a much larger clone is one base away. CDR3 DNA: TGTGCCACCAGCGGAGCCCCGGGCGTATTGGAGACCCAGTACTTC. It codes for CATSGAPGVLETQYF. This rearrangement joins TRBV15 to TRBJ2-5; unclear D gene. The V gene lost 5 bases and the J gene lost 5 bases, with 18 bases spanning the gap. The CDR3 is 15 residues long. Looked up from germline, CDR1 is LNHNV and CDR2 is YYDKDF (reference sequence).

This clonotype has only a few counts. The chain carries TRBV9 and TRBJ2-5, with unresolved D. Trimming shortened V by 0 bases and J by 2 bases, and 8 bases separated the two germline ends. CDR1 SGDLS and CDR2 YYNGEE come from the germline V gene. The CDR3 is 14 residues long. In DNA, the CDR3 is TGTGCCAGCAGCGTAGATGTCCATCAAGAGACCCAGTACTTC. Its translation is CASSVDVHQETQYF.

Turning to this clonotype: This may come from a read error, since a much larger clone is one base off. The CDR3 does not end in the conserved phenylalanine or tryptophan, so this is likely a read error. J is TRBJ2-5 and V is TRBV18, with D uncertain. The CDR3 has 14 amino acids. CDR1 is KGHSH and CDR2 is LQKENI in the germline V gene. Trimming cost V 2 bases and J 5 bases, with 12 bases left between them. CDR3 residues: CASSPTGLRETQYL. The CDR3 region has the DNA TGTGCCAGCTCACCAACTGGGTTAAGGGAGACCCAGTACCTC.

This clonotype has at least ten counts. The V and J genes are TRBV11-2 and TRBJ2-7; D tentatively reads TRBD1 or TRBD2 (5 bases each). V was clipped by 4 bases and J by 2 bases, with 12 bases between them. The CDR3 runs 14 residues. In germline, CDR1 is SGHAT, CDR2 FQNNGV. Written as DNA, the CDR3 is TGTGCCAGCAGCTCCATCCGGGGCGCCTACGAGCAGTACTTC. Amino acids: CASSSIRGAYEQYF.

Worth noting for this clonotype: One base away lies a much larger clone, so this may be a sequencing read error. This rearrangement joins TRBV6-1 to TRBJ2-3, with 10 bases fitting TRBD1. CDR3 length equals 15 residues. Germline lookup yields CDR1 MNHNS and CDR2 SASEGT. V shed 6 bases and J 4 bases; nucleotides not matched to a gene: 7. DNA of the CDR3: TGTGCCAGCAGAGAGGGGGACAGGGGCCCAGATACGCAGTATTTT. Amino acids: CASREGDRGPDTQYF.

This clonotype was picked up many times. The genes are TRBV11-2 and TRBJ2-4; TRBD1 aligns across 8 bases. The CDR3 covers 17 residues. Trimming at V came to 5 bases and at J to 2 bases, leaving 11 bases not matched to a gene. Germline V gene lookup returns CDR1 SGHAT and CDR2 FQNNGV. The CDR3: CASSTPDRGRTKNIQYF. The DNA for the CDR3 is TGTGCCAGCAGCACACCCGACAGGGGTCGAACCAAAAACATTCAGTACTTC.

This clonotype was found a few times. The gene calls are TRBV4-3 and TRBJ2-6; D is uncertain. CDR3 length equals 16 residues. CDR1 is LGHNA and CDR2 is YSLEER in the germline V gene. V was clipped by 7 bases and J by 0 bases, with 13 bases between them. In nucleotides, the CDR3 is TGCGCCAGCACAGGCCCACATGTCTCTGGGGCCAACGTCCTGACTTTC. It is translated as CASTGPHVSGANVLTF.

As regards this clonotype: Given a much more abundant clone one base away, this may be a read error. The chain recombines TRBV15 with TRBJ2-1; TRBD2 matches 11 bases. CDR3 length equals 18 residues. With V trimmed by 1 base and J by 5 bases, 10 bases remained unmatched. CDR1 and CDR2 from the germline V gene are LNHNV and YYDKDF (reference sequence). Here the CDR3 DNA reads TGTGCCACCAGCAGAGGGGCTAGCGGGGGGAAGAGGGACAATGAGCAGTTCTTC. It encodes CATSRGASGGKRDNEQFF.

The genes are TRBV20-1 and TRBJ2-1; the D gene is possibly TRBD2 (6 bases). The CDR3 is 14 residues long. Germline V gene data show CDR1 as DFQATT and CDR2 as SNEGSKA (reference sequence). Trimming cost V 0 bases and J 8 bases, with 14 bases left between them. CDR3 DNA: TGCAGTGCTAGAGATCCTAGGGAGGCTCATGAGCAGTTCTTC. It codes for CSARDPREAHEQFF.